This T cell receptor (beta chain) originates from a study of OX40 agonist ivuxolimab in advanced cancers. The wider study: The patients received ivuxolimab by intravenous route every 2 weeks at 0.01 to 10 mg/kg. Dose-escalation patients were diagnosed with hepatocellular carcinoma, melanoma, renal cell cancer or head and neck cancer. Three patients got partial responses; one had hepatocellular carcinoma and two had cutaneous melanoma.

Deletions cut 7 bases from V and 3 bases from J, with 12 bases between. Germline CDR1 and CDR2: LNHDA and SQIVND (reference sequence). The CDR3 extends over 13 amino acids. This clone was seen a single time. Its antigen is undetermined. Study-wide results and limits: Nonresponders, in some cases, also had low normalized T-cell clonal expansion.

Sequencing was performed with immunoSEQ multiplex PCR; in TCRdb, only in-frame clones are kept and a portion is missing. The table has about 22,000 clones, approximately 85% seen once. The rearrangement joins TRBV19 to TRBJ2-5, with a weak D call TRBD2 (6 bases). This sequence was found in an adult with an advanced solid tumor such as melanoma, head and neck, liver or kidney cancer. The sequencing here drew on CD4+ or CD8+ T cells sorted from blood, taken in a trial of the OX40 agonist ivuxolimab. The CDR3 here is CASNTPGEETQYF. CDR3 coding DNA: TGTGCCAGTAACACACCGGGGGAAGAGACCCAGTACTTC.